These 16 T cell receptor beta chains originate from one sample sequenced in a study of blood T cells in healthy people across ages. A sample-barcoded 5' primer and a J-beta primer mix were used in a second PCR of roughly 7 to 12 cycles. TCRdb passed the 5' RACE reads through MiXCR, listing each CDR3 protein once. Among some 1.5 million distinct CDR3 sequences listed, roughly 27% were seen once. Specimen: blood. The receptor source for this set is a woman in her twenties or thirties in good health.

This clonotype was picked up a small number of times. The chain has TRBV20-1 and TRBJ2-1; 8 bases are a match to TRBD2. Trimming took 4 bases from V and 7 from J; bases not matched to a gene: 9. This CDR3 comprises 14 residues. CDR1 and CDR2 from the germline V gene are DFQATT and SNEGSKA (reference sequence). CDR3 sequence reads: CSATTGLGINEQFF. The DNA for the CDR3 is TGCAGTGCTACAACGGGACTAGGGATAAATGAGCAGTTCTTC.

This clonotype turned up a few times. The gene calls are TRBV7-2 and TRBJ2-5; D uncertain. Trimming cost V 7 bases and J 5 bases, with 11 bases left between them. Germline V gene data show CDR1 as SGHTA and CDR2 as FQGNSA. This CDR3 has 12 amino acids. In nucleotides, the CDR3 is TGTGCCAGCATCCCCCAGAGGGAGACCCAGTACTTC. As protein: CASIPQRETQYF. The full variable domain, completed using reference TRBV7-2 and TRBJ2-5, is GAGVSQSPSNKVTEKGKDVELRCDPISGHTALYWYRQSLGQGLEFLIYFQGNSAPDKSGLPSDRFSAERTGGSVSTLTIQRTQQEDSAVYLCASIPQRETQYFGPGTRLLVL.

This clonotype has a single count. The rearrangement links TRBV20-1 to TRBJ2-3; D may be TRBD1 (5 bases). Germline assignment: CDR1 DFQATT and CDR2 SNEGSKA (reference sequence). The CDR3 has 15 residues. V dropped 1 base and J dropped 1 base, with 12 bases sitting between them. CDR3 in amino acids: CSARVQVSGTDTQYF. The CDR3 DNA follows: TGCAGTGCTAGAGTACAGGTTTCTGGCACAGATACGCAGTATTTT.

This clonotype was detected only a few times. V gene TRBV29-1 combines with J gene TRBJ2-1, with 7 positions matching TRBD1. After removal of 0 bases from V and 15 bases from J, the junction contained 11 bases not matched to a gene. CDR1 SQVTM and CDR2 ANQGSEA come from the germline V gene. The CDR3 length is 13 residues. This CDR3 reads CSVEEDRVTVRFF. In DNA form, the CDR3 reads TGCAGCGTTGAAGAAGACAGGGTGACGGTCCGGTTCTTC.

This clonotype was counted a few times. V and J are TRBV12-3 or TRBV12-4 and TRBJ2-7; tentative D call: TRBD1 (6 bases). The CDR3 loop spans 14 amino acids. V was shortened by 7 bases and J by 4 bases, with 17 bases between the two germline ends. CDR3 loop: CASTRDNGHYEQYF. The CDR3, as DNA: TGTGCCAGCACCCGGGACAACGGACATTACGAGCAGTACTTC.

This clonotype turned up a few times. In nucleotides, the CDR3 is TGCAGTGCTTCCGAACAGGGGGCACGGTATGGCTACACCTTC. This encodes CSASEQGARYGYTF. This chain connects TRBV20-1 to TRBJ1-2; 9 nucleotides match TRBD1. Unmatched junction bases numbered 9, after V lost 5 bases and J lost 5 bases. The CDR3 loop spans 14 amino acids. Germline assignment: CDR1 DFQATT and CDR2 SNEGSKA (reference sequence).

V and J are TRBV5-1 and TRBJ2-3; tentatively, D is TRBD2 (6 bases). V was trimmed by 3 bases and J by 4 bases, leaving 15 bases between them. Germline values: CDR1 SGHRS, CDR2 YFSETQ. The CDR3 runs to 15 residues. CDR3 coding DNA: TGCGCCAGCAGCTCCTTAGTCAGGGAGGCAGATACGCAGTATTTT. Residues: CASSSLVREADTQYF.

This clonotype has at least ten counts. The chain carries TRBV3-1 and TRBJ2-7; D is ambiguous. The V gene's germline CDR1 is LGHDT and CDR2 YNNKEL (reference sequence). The CDR3 loop spans 13 amino acids. Trimming shortened V by 6 bases and J by 2 bases, and 11 bases separated the two germline ends. The CDR3 loop is CASSRDGPYEQYF. CDR3 DNA: TGTGCCAGCAGTCGCGACGGACCCTACGAGCAGTACTTC.

A few counts support this clonotype. The chain couples TRBV13 to TRBJ2-7; perhaps TRBD2 as D (6 bases). Germline V gene data show CDR1 as PRHDT and CDR2 as FYEKMQ (reference sequence). The V and J ends lost 3 bases and 3 bases respectively, with 12 bases between them. The CDR3 contains 14 residues. CDR3 amino acids: CASSFGGRNYEQYF. The CDR3 nucleotides read TGTGCCAGCAGCTTCGGAGGGAGAAACTACGAGCAGTACTTC.

The gene calls are TRBV28 and TRBJ2-3; weak D call: TRBD2 (6 bases). Germline V gives CDR1 MDHEN, CDR2 SYDVKM. This CDR3 spans 16 amino acids. Trimming cost V 7 bases and J 6 bases, with 23 bases left between them. For the CDR3, the DNA is TGTGCCAGCAACTCCCGGCGGGAATCCCGTCAGGATACGCAGTATTTT. Translating gives CASNSRRESRQDTQYF. The entire variable domain, with the rest obtained from reference TRBV28 and TRBJ2-3, is as follows: DVKVTQSSRYLVKRTGEKVFLECVQDMDHENMFWYRQDPGLGLRLIYFSYDVKMKEKGDIPEGYSVSREKKERFSLILESASTNQTSMYLCASNSRRESRQDTQYFGPGTRLTVL.

This clonotype has just a few counts. V and J are TRBV5-1 and TRBJ1-5; D not certain. CDR1 is SGHRS, CDR2 YFSETQ, per germline. This CDR3 contains 13 residues. V lost 0 bases and J lost 6, with 7 bases in between. The CDR3 DNA reads TGCGCCAGCAGCTTGGGTGAGTCTCAGCCCCAGCATTTT. It is translated as CASSLGESQPQHF.

To note about this clonotype: One end of the junction fails to match germline, which may point to a read error. The chain links TRBV7-2 to TRBJ1-4; tentative D call: TRBD1 (6 bases). The germline V gene encodes CDR1 SGHTA and CDR2 FQGNSA. The CDR3 consists of 16 residues. CDR3 sequence (DNA): TGTGCCAGCAGCTCGAGGCGGGGGCTTGGGGAGGAAAAACGGTTTTTT. Translated: CASSSRRGLGEEKRFF.

This clonotype turned up a few times. The chain carries TRBV7-6 and TRBJ2-1, with unresolved D. Germline V lookup: CDR1 SGHVS, CDR2 FNYEAQ. CDR3 length equals 13 residues. The V end was cut by 4 bases, the J end by 9 bases, with 13 bases between. The CDR3 sequence: CASSSDLASEQFF. The CDR3 DNA follows: TGTGCCAGCAGCTCAGACCTGGCGTCTGAGCAGTTCTTC.

This clonotype turned up a few times. The chain couples TRBV7-8 to TRBJ2-1; weak D call: TRBD2 (6 bases). CDR1 is SGHVS, CDR2 FQNEAQ, per germline. Trimming shortened V by 6 bases and J by 7 bases, and 19 bases separated the two germline ends. The CDR3 is 15 amino acids. CDR3 sequence reads: CASRDLAPLWNEQFF. For the CDR3, the DNA is TGTGCCAGCAGGGACCTAGCGCCCCTGTGGAATGAGCAGTTCTTC.

There are many counts of this clonotype. This chain uses TRBV7-6 with TRBJ2-6, with a weak D call TRBD1 (6 bases). The CDR3 is 14 amino acids. Trimming removed 1 base from V and 13 bases from J, with 14 bases in between. CDR1 and CDR2 from the germline V gene are SGHVS and FNYEAQ. The CDR3 sequence: CASSLEWPQGVLTF. DNA for the CDR3: TGTGCCAGCAGCTTAGAGTGGCCACAGGGAGTCCTGACTTTC.

This chain uses TRBV6-6 with TRBJ2-5; TRBD1 is a possible D gene (5 bases). Between the trimmed V and J ends, which lost 4 bases and 2 bases, there was a span of 17 bases. The CDR3 runs to 16 residues. Germline CDR1 reads MNHNY; CDR2 reads SVGAGI (reference sequence). This CDR3 reads CASSSTSSAGQETQYF. CDR3 nucleotides: TGTGCCAGCAGTTCCACGTCCTCAGCAGGGCAAGAGACCCAGTACTTC.